These 4 T cell receptor beta chains were sequenced from one sample in a study of response to subunit inactivated influenza vaccine. TCRdb re-called the RT-PCR reads through MiXCR, storing one row per CDR3 protein. The table includes 500,000 to 600,000 distinct CDR3 sequences, 11% detected once. In addition, the sample was reused for a study of T cells expressing NK-cell markers. That report notes: 5'RACE template switching with UMIs produced the TCR beta cDNA.

Material: PBMCs from blood, obtained on the day of vaccination. Receptors were obtained from a middle-aged man who received an inactivated influenza vaccine.

This clonotype was detected only a few times. This rearrangement joins TRBV28 to TRBJ2-5; the match to TRBD1 covers 7 bases. Per the germline V gene, CDR1 is MDHEN and CDR2 is SYDVKM. After removal of 5 bases from V and 4 bases from J, the junction contained 16 bases not matched to a gene. The CDR3 sequence is 17 residues long. The CDR3 nucleotides read TGTGCCAGCAGTCCATGGGACAGACCACAATGGGCAGAGACCCAGTACTTC. Translation: CASSPWDRPQWAETQYF.

The chain links TRBV11-2 to TRBJ2-1, with 12 bases identical to TRBD2. The CDR3 runs to 20 residues. Germline V gene sequence: CDR1 SGHAT, CDR2 FQNNGV. Trimming removed 4 bases from V and 1 base from J; junction bases left unmatched: 14. CDR3 nucleotides: TGTGCCAGCAGCTGGCCTTCGGCTAGCGGGGGGGCCAGTTCCTACAATGAGCAGTTCTTC. Amino acids: CASSWPSASGGASSYNEQFF.

There are a few counts of this clonotype. The chain is built from TRBV7-8 and TRBJ2-7, with D uncertain. This CDR3 spans 14 amino acids. The V and J ends lost 1 base and 0 bases respectively, with 7 bases between them. Germline V gives CDR1 SGHVS, CDR2 FQNEAQ. The CDR3 nucleotides are TGTGCCAGCAGCTTAGAACACCTCTCCTACGAGCAGTACTTC. This encodes CASSLEHLSYEQYF.

This clonotype came up a few times. The chain couples TRBV10-3 to TRBJ2-3, with D unclear. Trimming removed 4 bases from V and 2 bases from J, with 7 bases in between. The CDR3 spans 13 residues. The germline V gene encodes CDR1 ENHRY and CDR2 SYGVKD. The chain's CDR3 is CAISGSITDTQYF. The CDR3 coding sequence is TGTGCCATCAGTGGGTCTATCACAGATACGCAGTATTTT.